This entry describes one T cell receptor (beta chain). Trimming took 1 base from V and 1 from J, leaving 7 bases between them. The CDR3 sequence is 14 residues long. Germline V gene data show CDR1 as SGDLS and CDR2 as YYNGEE. The data stem from a study of blood T cell repertoires in COVID-19. Study context: Some COVID-19 samples were acute and others convalescent; all came from the United States, Italy and Spain.

Per the authors' pipeline: How many nucleated cells were present was estimated from reference gene primer amplification. The repertoire was sequenced with immunoSEQ multiplex PCR; TCRdb's copy has only in-frame clones and lacks some. Clone size and the V and J calls come from that table; the DNA yielded D and trimming. The data show more than 200,000 clones, around nine tenths seen once. Participant-given clinical history determined each cohort assignment. Symptom resolution, clearance, or two negative PCRs marked the recovered donors of Cohort 3. The source material was PBMCs or T cells enriched from blood (not recorded which). The TCR was taken from a young woman who had recovered from COVID-19. V gene TRBV9 combines with J gene TRBJ2-3, with a weak D call TRBD2 (6 bases). CDR3 sequence (DNA): TGTGCCAGCAGCGTATCTAGCGGCACAGATACGCAGTATTTT. It specifies CASSVSSGTDTQYF.